This TCR beta chain was documented in a study of blood T cell repertoires in COVID-19. Germline CDR1 is KGHSH and CDR2 is LQKENI. The CDR3 is made up of 15 amino acids. V gave up 0 bases and J gave up 9 bases; unmatched junction bases: 6. Participant age was roughly 18 to 90 years, and participants resided in 25 or so US areas. As handled by the study authors: Estimation of nucleated cell counts relied on the amplification of reference gene primers. Profiling relied on immunoSEQ multiplex PCR, and the TCRdb table lists in-frame clones only, not all of them. The D gene and trimming were derived from the DNA, and the V and J assignments and clone size from that table. The sample holds around 320,000 clones, roughly 90% seen once.

This clonotype was obtained from a woman in her fifties or sixties who had been exposed to COVID-19. The chain carries TRBV18 and TRBJ2-1, with TRBD1 matching 9 bases. Sequenced sample: PBMCs or T cells enriched from blood (not recorded which). The CDR3 DNA follows: TGTGCCAGCTCACCACCCTGGGACAGGGTTGGTGAGCAGTTCTTC. Translated: CASSPPWDRVGEQFF.